These T cell receptor beta chains were read from a single sample in a study of OX40 agonist ivuxolimab in advanced cancers. Using immunoSEQ multiplex PCR, the repertoire was profiled, and TCRdb retains in-frame clones only, with some absent. The sample carries some 69,000 clones, 85% to 90% recorded once. The sequencing here drew on CD4+ or CD8+ T cells sorted from blood, taken in a trial of the OX40 agonist ivuxolimab. Source of these receptors: an adult with an advanced solid tumor such as melanoma, head and neck, liver or kidney cancer. Each CDR3 is given with its conserved first and last residue. D genes are given only for firm matches. Rows may omit the clone size; those that give it use once, few, many or a size class.

j_call: TRBJ1-5
v_call: TRBV6-1
clone_size: .
cdr3_length: 16
d_call: TRBD1
cdr3_aa: CASSEGAGGGNQPQHF
cdr3_nt: TGTGCCAGCAGTGAAGGGGCAGGGGGAGGCAATCAGCCCCAGCATTTT

j_call: TRBJ2-7
v_call: TRBV2
clone_size: once
cdr3_length: 16
d_call: TRBD1
cdr3_aa: CASSGFPGQLSYEQYF
cdr3_nt: TGTGCCAGCAGTGGCTTCCCGGGACAGCTCTCCTACGAGCAGTACTTC

j_call: TRBJ2-2
v_call: TRBV5-1
clone_size: .
cdr3_length: 16
d_call: TRBD1
cdr3_aa: CASSRTGDQNTGELFF
cdr3_nt: TGCGCCAGCAGCCGAACAGGGGACCAGAACACCGGGGAGCTGTTTTTT

j_call: TRBJ2-5
v_call: TRBV6-6
clone_size: .
cdr3_length: 14
d_call: TRBD1
cdr3_aa: CASTQVRGTETQYF
cdr3_nt: TGTGCCAGCACCCAAGTCAGGGGGACGGAGACCCAGTACTTC

j_call: TRBJ2-3
v_call: TRBV5-1
clone_size: .
cdr3_length: 15
d_call: TRBD1
cdr3_aa: CASSVYRGRGDTQYF
cdr3_nt: TGCGCCAGCAGCGTATACAGGGGGCGCGGAGATACGCAGTATTTT

j_call: TRBJ1-2
v_call: TRBV30
clone_size: .
cdr3_length: 14
d_call: .
cdr3_aa: CAWSFRAGDGGYTF
cdr3_nt: TGTGCCTGGAGTTTTCGGGCGGGGGATGGGGGCTACACCTTC

j_call: TRBJ1-1
v_call: TRBV5-1
clone_size: .
cdr3_length: 14
d_call: .
cdr3_aa: CASSLSEVNTEAFF
cdr3_nt: TGCGCCAGCAGCTTGTCGGAGGTGAACACTGAAGCTTTCTTT

j_call: TRBJ1-1
v_call: TRBV2
clone_size: .
cdr3_length: 13
d_call: .
cdr3_aa: CAIRTEAYTEAFF
cdr3_nt: TGTGCCATCCGGACAGAGGCTTACACTGAAGCTTTCTTT

j_call: TRBJ1-3
v_call: TRBV28
clone_size: .
cdr3_length: 16
d_call: TRBD1
cdr3_aa: CASSSVGQGAWDTIYF
cdr3_nt: TGTGCCAGCAGTTCCGTAGGACAGGGGGCTTGGGACACCATATATTTT

j_call: TRBJ2-5
v_call: TRBV11-2
clone_size: .
cdr3_length: 14
d_call: TRBD1
cdr3_aa: CASSLGRGQETQYF
cdr3_nt: TGTGCCAGCAGCTTAGGTAGGGGGCAGGAGACCCAGTACTTC

j_call: TRBJ2-5
v_call: TRBV7-3
clone_size: .
cdr3_length: 15
d_call: TRBD1
cdr3_aa: CASSSGQGAFETQYF
cdr3_nt: TGTGCCAGCAGTTCAGGACAGGGGGCGTTCGAGACCCAGTACTTC

j_call: TRBJ1-1
v_call: TRBV20-1
clone_size: few
cdr3_length: 11
d_call: .
cdr3_aa: CSANLDSEAFF
cdr3_nt: TGCAGTGCGAACCTGGACAGTGAAGCTTTCTTT

j_call: TRBJ2-1
v_call: TRBV19
clone_size: .
cdr3_length: 13
d_call: .
cdr3_aa: CASEEGGYNEQFF
cdr3_nt: TGTGCCAGTGAGGAAGGGGGCTACAATGAGCAGTTCTTC

j_call: TRBJ2-5
v_call: TRBV5-4
clone_size: .
cdr3_length: 14
d_call: .
cdr3_aa: CASSLRLGQETQYF
cdr3_nt: TGTGCCAGCAGCTTGCGACTAGGGCAAGAGACCCAGTACTTC

j_call: TRBJ2-7
v_call: TRBV6-6
clone_size: .
cdr3_length: 16
d_call: .
cdr3_aa: CASSPLGGTGSYGQYF
cdr3_nt: TGTGCCAGCAGCCCACTCGGAGGGACTGGCTCCTACGGGCAGTACTTC

j_call: TRBJ1-6
v_call: TRBV7-3
clone_size: .
cdr3_length: 14
d_call: TRBD1
cdr3_aa: CASSSQGLYSPLHF
cdr3_nt: TGTGCCAGCAGCTCACAGGGGCTTTATTCACCCCTCCACTTT

j_call: TRBJ1-1
v_call: TRBV6-5
clone_size: few
cdr3_length: 14
d_call: .
cdr3_aa: CATSGVGLNTEAFF
cdr3_nt: TGTGCCACCTCCGGGGTAGGTTTGAACACTGAAGCTTTCTTT

j_call: TRBJ2-1
v_call: TRBV7-3
clone_size: .
cdr3_length: 15
d_call: .
cdr3_aa: CASSSTGGSYNEQFF
cdr3_nt: TGTGCCAGCAGCTCAACAGGAGGTTCCTACAATGAGCAGTTCTTC

j_call: TRBJ2-5
v_call: TRBV5-4
clone_size: .
cdr3_length: 15
d_call: .
cdr3_aa: CASSLGLAMGETQYF
cdr3_nt: TGTGCCAGCAGCTTGGGGCTAGCGATGGGAGAGACCCAGTACTTC

j_call: TRBJ1-5
v_call: TRBV18
clone_size: .
cdr3_length: 15
d_call: .
cdr3_aa: CASSPATASNQPQHF
cdr3_nt: TGTGCCAGCTCACCAGCGACAGCTAGCAATCAGCCCCAGCATTTT

j_call: TRBJ2-2
v_call: TRBV27
clone_size: .
cdr3_length: 15
d_call: .
cdr3_aa: CASSQNSMVTGELFF
cdr3_nt: TGTGCCAGCAGTCAGAACTCGATGGTCACCGGGGAGCTGTTTTTT

j_call: TRBJ2-3
v_call: TRBV15
clone_size: once
cdr3_length: 16
d_call: TRBD2
cdr3_aa: CATSRNSGTSTDTQYF
cdr3_nt: TGTGCCACCAGCAGAAATAGCGGGACGAGCACAGATACGCAGTATTTT

j_call: TRBJ1-6
v_call: TRBV28
clone_size: .
cdr3_length: 12
d_call: .
cdr3_aa: CASSFLSLPLHF
cdr3_nt: TGTGCCAGCAGTTTCTTAAGCCTACCCCTCCACTTT

j_call: TRBJ2-5
v_call: TRBV6-1
clone_size: .
cdr3_length: 14
d_call: .
cdr3_aa: CASSRTKGEGTQYF
cdr3_nt: TGTGCCAGCAGTAGAACTAAGGGGGAAGGGACCCAGTACTTC

j_call: TRBJ1-1
v_call: TRBV19
clone_size: .
cdr3_length: 13
d_call: TRBD1
cdr3_aa: CASSTGQVYGAFF
cdr3_nt: TGTGCCAGTAGTACCGGACAGGTTTATGGGGCTTTCTTT

j_call: TRBJ2-7
v_call: TRBV7-6
clone_size: .
cdr3_length: 16
d_call: TRBD2
cdr3_aa: CASSLGASGSPHEQYF
cdr3_nt: TGTGCCAGCAGCTTAGGGGCTAGCGGGAGTCCCCACGAGCAGTACTTC

j_call: TRBJ1-5
v_call: TRBV25-1
clone_size: .
cdr3_length: 17
d_call: TRBD1
cdr3_aa: CASSGTTGVYSNQPQHF
cdr3_nt: TGTGCCAGCAGTGGCACGACAGGGGTTTATAGCAATCAGCCCCAGCATTTT

j_call: TRBJ2-1
v_call: TRBV14
clone_size: .
cdr3_length: 13
d_call: .
cdr3_aa: CASSRMAGYEQFF
cdr3_nt: TGTGCCAGCAGCCGAATGGCTGGCTATGAGCAGTTCTTC

j_call: TRBJ2-5
v_call: TRBV7-3
clone_size: .
cdr3_length: 15
d_call: TRBD2
cdr3_aa: CASSSAGLAGETQYF
cdr3_nt: TGTGCCAGCAGCAGCGCGGGACTAGCTGGGGAGACCCAGTACTTC

j_call: TRBJ1-2
v_call: TRBV19
clone_size: .
cdr3_length: 14
d_call: .
cdr3_aa: CASEKGDSFYGYTF
cdr3_nt: TGTGCCAGTGAGAAGGGGGACTCCTTCTATGGCTACACCTTC

j_call: TRBJ1-6
v_call: TRBV30
clone_size: .
cdr3_length: 12
d_call: .
cdr3_aa: CAWTGNNSPLHF
cdr3_nt: TGTGCCTGGACAGGGAATAATTCACCCCTCCACTTT

j_call: TRBJ1-3
v_call: TRBV19
clone_size: .
cdr3_length: 14
d_call: TRBD1
cdr3_aa: CASRTGNSGNTIYF
cdr3_nt: TGTGCCAGTCGGACAGGGAACTCTGGAAACACCATATATTTT

j_call: TRBJ2-1
v_call: TRBV4-2
clone_size: .
cdr3_length: 17
d_call: TRBD1
cdr3_aa: CASSPRTRGQGVNEQFF
cdr3_nt: TGTGCCAGCAGCCCCCGAACAAGGGGACAGGGGGTAAATGAGCAGTTCTTC

j_call: TRBJ1-1
v_call: TRBV4-1
clone_size: .
cdr3_length: 14
d_call: TRBD1
cdr3_aa: CASSRQGGATEAFF
cdr3_nt: TGCGCCAGCAGCCGACAGGGGGGTGCCACTGAAGCTTTCTTT

j_call: TRBJ2-7
v_call: TRBV5-1
clone_size: .
cdr3_length: 15
d_call: TRBD1
cdr3_aa: CASSYRTGAPYEQYF
cdr3_nt: TGCGCCAGCAGCTATAGGACAGGGGCACCCTACGAGCAGTACTTC

j_call: TRBJ2-3
v_call: TRBV7-2
clone_size: .
cdr3_length: 16
d_call: .
cdr3_aa: CASSLQLAVGTDTQYF
cdr3_nt: TGTGCCAGCAGCCTCCAGCTAGCTGTGGGCACAGATACGCAGTATTTT

j_call: TRBJ1-6
v_call: TRBV5-1
clone_size: .
cdr3_length: 16
d_call: .
cdr3_aa: CASSLEFGQNNSPLHF
cdr3_nt: TGCGCCAGCAGCTTGGAATTCGGACAGAATAATTCACCCCTCCACTTT

j_call: TRBJ2-3
v_call: TRBV7-9
clone_size: .
cdr3_length: 14
d_call: .
cdr3_aa: CASSQSGSTDTQYF
cdr3_nt: TGTGCCAGCAGCCAAAGCGGGAGCACAGATACGCAGTATTTT

j_call: TRBJ2-4
v_call: TRBV11-2
clone_size: few
cdr3_length: 14
d_call: .
cdr3_aa: CASSSGPSKNIQYF
cdr3_nt: TGTGCCAGCAGCTCCGGACCCTCAAAAAACATTCAGTACTTC

j_call: TRBJ1-1
v_call: TRBV11-3
clone_size: .
cdr3_length: 14
d_call: .
cdr3_aa: CASSSGRENTEAFF
cdr3_nt: TGTGCCAGCAGCTCCGGACGGGAGAACACTGAAGCTTTCTTT

j_call: TRBJ2-2
v_call: TRBV13
clone_size: once
cdr3_length: 18
d_call: TRBD2
cdr3_aa: CASSLTSIAGGKIGELFF
cdr3_nt: TGTGCCAGCAGCTTAACCTCTATAGCGGGAGGAAAGATCGGGGAGCTGTTTTTT

j_call: TRBJ2-1
v_call: TRBV2
clone_size: .
cdr3_length: 15
d_call: TRBD2
cdr3_aa: CASSRLAGAGNEQFF
cdr3_nt: TGTGCCAGCAGTAGACTAGCGGGAGCTGGTAATGAGCAGTTCTTC